This TCR beta chain stems from a study of T-cell reconstitution after alpha-beta-depleted transplantation in children. The table lists this clonotype with many counts. Germline V gives CDR1 SGHRS, CDR2 YFSETQ. The CDR3 loop spans 12 amino acids. Unmatched junction bases numbered 3, after V lost 0 bases and J lost 10 bases. Construction of the TCRbeta library involved unique molecular identifiers. TCRdb called the PCR reads again in MiXCR, with one record for every CDR3 protein. Of around 96,000 distinct CDR3 sequences in the sample, about 12% were seen once. This TCR was recovered from a human donor who donated a stem cell graft to a child with inherited bone marrow failure. The specimen comprised PBMCs from the stem cell graft donor, sampled from the stem cell graft. The rearrangement uses TRBV5-1 and TRBJ1-1; TRBD1 aligns across 7 bases. The CDR3 nucleotides are TGCGCCAGCAGCTTGGCAACAGGGGCAGCTTTCTTT. Amino acid sequence: CASSLATGAAFF.